Below are 2 T cell receptor beta chains sequenced from a single sample in a study of blood T cell repertoires in COVID-19. Repertoires were generated with immunoSEQ multiplex PCR, while TCRdb's copy carries only in-frame clones and drops some. The table records more than 200,000 clones, 75% to 90% of them present only once. The specimen was peripheral blood. The receptors were gathered from a woman in her 70s with active or convalescent COVID-19.

J is TRBJ2-3 and V is TRBV19; the match to TRBD1 covers 8 bases. This CDR3 region has 14 residues. The J segment lost 0 bases and the V segment lost 6 bases, leaving 2 bases of the junction unmatched. Germline V gene sequence: CDR1 LNHDA, CDR2 SQIVND (reference sequence). CDR3: CASSRQGSTDTQYF. The CDR3 DNA reads as TGTGCCAGTAGCCGACAGGGGAGCACAGATACGCAGTATTTT.

V gene TRBV5-1 combines with J gene TRBJ1-4; 7 nucleotides align to TRBD1. Germline CDR1 and CDR2: SGHRS and YFSETQ. This CDR3 has 15 residues. V was clipped by 0 bases and J by 6 bases; unmatched bases: 5. For the CDR3, the DNA is TGCGCCAGCAGCTTGGCCGGGACAGTCTATGAAAAACTGTTTTTT. It codes for CASSLAGTVYEKLFF.